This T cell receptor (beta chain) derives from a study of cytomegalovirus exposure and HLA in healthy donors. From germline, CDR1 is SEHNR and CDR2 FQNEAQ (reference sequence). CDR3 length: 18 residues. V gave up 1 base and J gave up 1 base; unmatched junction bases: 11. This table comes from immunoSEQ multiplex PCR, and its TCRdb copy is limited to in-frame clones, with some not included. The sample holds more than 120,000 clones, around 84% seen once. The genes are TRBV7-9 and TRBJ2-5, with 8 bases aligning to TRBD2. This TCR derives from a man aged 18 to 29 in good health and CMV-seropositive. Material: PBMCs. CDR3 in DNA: TGTGCCAGCAGCTTAGACGATTCGGCGGGGGGCCGCCAAGAGACCCAGTACTTC. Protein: CASSLDDSAGGRQETQYF.